This T cell receptor (beta chain) derives from a study of T cell responses to AZD1222 COVID-19 vaccine. Germline CDR1 LNHNV, CDR2 YYDKDF (reference sequence). This CDR3 spans 16 amino acids. J gave up 0 bases and V 5 bases, and 3 bases lay outside the gene matches. The repertoire was sequenced with immunoSEQ multiplex PCR; TCRdb's copy has only in-frame clones and lacks some. The top ten hold 0.55% of the sample, which has 250,000 to 300,000 clones, 90% to 95% seen once. This sequence was found in an adult who received the AZD1222 COVID-19 vaccine. The sample here was peripheral blood, taken 28 days after the second AZD1222 dose. V gene TRBV15 combines with J gene TRBJ1-5; 11 nucleotides align to TRBD1. The CDR3 protein is CATSGTGGLSNQPQHF. For the CDR3, the DNA is TGTGCCACCAGCGGGACAGGGGGTCTTAGCAATCAGCCCCAGCATTTT. Using reference TRBV15 and TRBJ1-5 for the parts outside the CDR3, the full variable domain is DAMVIQNPRYQVTQFGKPVTLSCSQTLNHNVMYWYQQKSSQAPKLLFHYYDKDFNNEADTPDNFQSRRPNTSFCFLDIRSPGLGDTAMYLCATSGTGGLSNQPQHFGDGTRLSIL.